The 28 T cell receptor beta chains presented below share a single source sample, sequenced in a study of human T cells and chemical hapten exposure. Noted time point: patch test 3, about 24 weeks after DPC sensitization. The treatment: therapeutic diphenylcyclopropenone sensitization with weekly scalp DPC. TCRdb analysed the RACE reads with MiXCR anew, one entry per CDR3 protein. The table shows tens of thousands of distinct CDR3 sequences, with more than 9.5% occurring only once. The source was whole blood, collected in connection with sensitization to the hapten diphenylcyclopropenone (DPC). Receptors originate from a woman aged 40-49 years with alopecia areata. Some clones in this sample may be carry-over from other donors' samples.

This clonotype occurred many times. The rearrangement uses TRBV4-2 and TRBJ2-2; unclear D gene. The CDR3 is 15 amino acids. CDR1 is LGHNA and CDR2 is YNFKEQ in the germline V gene. V lost 1 base, J lost 1 base, and 7 bases lay in between. CDR3 amino acids: CASSQVGKNTGELFF. The CDR3 DNA sequence: TGTGCCAGCAGCCAAGTGGGGAAGAACACCGGGGAGCTGTTTTTT.

This clonotype has ten or more counts. The chain uses TRBV6-5 and TRBJ1-1, with D perhaps matching TRBD1 (5 bases). CDR1 is MNHEY and CDR2 is SVGAGI in the germline V gene. The CDR3 length is 14 residues. V was pared by 4 bases and J by 4 bases, with 13 bases between. This CDR3 reads CASSFDRLSTEAFF. CDR3 in DNA: TGTGCCAGCAGTTTCGACAGACTTAGCACTGAAGCTTTCTTT.

In DNA, the CDR3 is TGTGCCAGTAAGGTAGGACAGCCGTACAATGAGCAGTTCTTC. It is translated as CASKVGQPYNEQFF. The chain links TRBV19 to TRBJ2-1; a weak D match, TRBD1 (6 bases). The CDR3 has 14 residues. Germline lookup yields CDR1 LNHDA and CDR2 SQIVND (reference sequence). The V end lost 7 bases, the J end lost 4 bases, and 14 bases lay between the germline ends. The full variable domain, completed using reference TRBV19 and TRBJ2-1, is DGGITQSPKYLFRKEGQNVTLSCEQNLNHDAMYWYRQDPGQGLRLIYYSQIVNDFQKGDIAEGYSVSREKKESFPLTVTSAQKNPTAFYLCASKVGQPYNEQFFGPGTRLTVL.

A few counts support this clonotype. CDR3 region: CASSVGRGGWTDTQYF. The CDR3 nucleotides read TGTGCCAGCAGCGTAGGACGGGGGGGCTGGACAGATACGCAGTATTTT. The V and J genes are TRBV9 and TRBJ2-3, with 8 bases matching TRBD2. The germline V gene has CDR1 SGDLS and CDR2 YYNGEE. This CDR3 spans 16 amino acids. With 0 bases clipped from V and 3 bases from J, the junction kept 6 bases outside the gene matches.

The chain has TRBV13 and TRBJ1-5, with D tentatively TRBD1 (5 bases). Germline V gives CDR1 PRHDT, CDR2 FYEKMQ (reference sequence). The CDR3 covers 15 residues. Trimming stripped 0 bases from V and 4 bases from J, with 10 bases between. CDR3 sequence (DNA): TGTGCCAGCAGCTTAGGGCCGGGACCAAATCAGCCCCAGCATTTT. It specifies CASSLGPGPNQPQHF.

J is TRBJ2-1 and V is TRBV3-1, with TRBD2 matching 11 bases. Germline-derived CDR1 and CDR2 are LGHDT and YNNKEL (reference sequence). The trim removed 1 base at V and 9 bases at J, leaving 11 bases unmatched. The CDR3 contains 17 residues. The CDR3 sequence is CASSQAKLAGAPSEQFF. The CDR3, as DNA: TGTGCCAGCAGCCAAGCAAAACTAGCGGGGGCCCCGAGTGAGCAGTTCTTC.

Ten or more counts support this clonotype. The rearrangement uses TRBV5-5 and TRBJ1-5; D unresolved. This CDR3 is built from 13 residues. The V gene's germline CDR1 is SGHKS and CDR2 YYEKEE (reference sequence). The V end was cut by 5 bases, the J end by 0 bases, with 6 bases between. Here the CDR3 reads CASSLGSNQPQHF. The CDR3 nucleotides are TGTGCCAGCAGTTTAGGTAGCAATCAGCCCCAGCATTTT.

In this sample, this clonotype turned up many times. This chain links TRBV6-2 or TRBV6-3 with TRBJ2-3, with 7 nucleotides matching TRBD2. The germline V gene has CDR1 MNHEY and CDR2 SVGEGT. The CDR3 length is 14 residues. V lost 4 bases and J lost 2; bases outside the gene matches: 3. The DNA for the CDR3 is TGTGCCAGCAGTTTGGCGGGGGACACAGATACGCAGTATTTT. Translated: CASSLAGDTDTQYF.

The chain links TRBV28 to TRBJ1-5; D gene unclear. The germline V gene has CDR1 MDHEN and CDR2 SYDVKM. The CDR3 consists of 11 residues. Trimming shortened V by 8 bases and J by 10 bases, and 12 bases separated the two germline ends. In nucleotides, the CDR3 is TGTGCCAGCGTTCTGGTAGGTCCCCAGCATTTT. This encodes CASVLVGPQHF.

This clonotype was found many times. The CDR3 nucleotides read TGTGCCAGCAGGTCAACTAATGAAAAACTGTTTTTT. This encodes CASRSTNEKLFF. The V call is TRBV3-1, the J call TRBJ1-4; no reliable D call. Germline values: CDR1 LGHDT, CDR2 YNNKEL (reference sequence). The CDR3 is made up of 12 amino acids. V was cut by 6 bases and J by 0 bases, with 2 bases left in between. Variable domain in full (rest from reference TRBV3-1 and TRBJ1-4): DTAVSQTPKYLVTQMGNDKSIKCEQNLGHDTMYWYKQDSKKFLKIMFSYNNKELIINETVPNRFSPKSPDKAHLNLHINSLELGDSAVYFCASRSTNEKLFFGSGTQLSVL.

The chain is built from TRBV2 and TRBJ1-2; tentatively, D is TRBD1 (6 bases). CDR1 SNHLY and CDR2 FYNNEI come from the germline V gene. V lost 7 bases and J 10 bases, leaving 10 bases between the germline ends. CDR3 size: 10 residues. In nucleotides, the CDR3 is TGTGCCAGCAAAAGGACAGTCTACACCTTC. Its protein is CASKRTVYTF.

The rearrangement uses TRBV4-1 and TRBJ2-3; D is unresolved. V was cut by 5 bases and J by 1 base, with 7 bases left in between. The CDR3 runs to 13 residues. CDR1 and CDR2 (germline): MGHRA, YSYEKL. The CDR3 DNA reads TGCGCCAGCAGCGAGCCGGGCACAGATACGCAGTATTTT. Translated, it gives CASSEPGTDTQYF.

The chain carries TRBV30 and TRBJ2-7, with D maybe TRBD2 (5 bases). The CDR3 loop spans 12 amino acids. Trimming stripped 8 bases from V and 2 bases from J, with 13 bases between. CDR1 and CDR2 from the germline V gene are GTSNPN and SVGIG (reference sequence). The CDR3 DNA reads as TGTGCCGAGTCCTTCGGGGCCTACGAGCAGTACTTC. Translating gives CAESFGAYEQYF.

This clonotype was seen many times. This chain links TRBV18 with TRBJ1-2; D uncertain. This CDR3 comprises 16 residues. V lost 1 base and J lost 4, with 16 bases in between. The germline V gene has CDR1 KGHSH and CDR2 LQKENI. This CDR3 is CASSPQEGRQAYGYTF. CDR3 bases: TGTGCCAGCTCACCACAGGAAGGGCGCCAGGCCTATGGCTACACCTTC.

The V and J genes are TRBV29-1 and TRBJ1-1; perhaps TRBD1 as D (5 bases). V shed 7 bases and J shed 11 bases, with 17 bases lying between them. Germline-derived CDR1 and CDR2 are SQVTM and ANQGSEA. The length of the CDR3 is 11 residues. CDR3 DNA: TGCAGCGGTTTACAGGAGCTTGGGGCTTTCTTT. Its protein product is CSGLQELGAFF.

On this clonotype itself: A much larger clone differs from this one at a single base, so this may be a read error. The genes are TRBV28 and TRBJ1-1; D gene ambiguous. V was pared by 8 bases and J by 6 bases, with 10 bases between. CDR3 size: 11 residues. Germline V lookup: CDR1 MDHEN, CDR2 SYDVKM. The chain's CDR3 is CASGSVPEAFF. Written as DNA, the CDR3 is TGTGCCAGCGGTTCAGTCCCTGAAGCTTTCTTT.

This clonotype was counted only a few times. V gene TRBV4-1 combines with J gene TRBJ1-4; D not resolved. Trimming cost V 2 bases and J 8 bases, with 9 bases left between them. The CDR3 is 13 residues long. Germline values: CDR1 MGHRA, CDR2 YSYEKL. The DNA of the CDR3 is TGCGCCAGCAGCCAACACAGCGGAGAAAAACTGTTTTTT. It specifies CASSQHSGEKLFF.

Remarks on this clonotype: This may stem from a read error, because a much larger clone lies one nucleotide away. The rearrangement links TRBV20-1 to TRBJ1-6, with D perhaps TRBD1 (6 bases). The CDR3 contains 14 residues. CDR1 and CDR2 (germline): DFQATT, SNEGSKA (reference sequence). With 5 bases removed from V and 7 bases from J, the gap between germline ends came to 15 bases. CDR3 nucleotide sequence: TGCAGTGCTGGAGGGGGGCGCGGGAATTCACCCCTCCACTTT. This codes for CSAGGGRGNSPLHF.

This chain joins TRBV28 and TRBJ1-2, with a weak D call TRBD1 (5 bases). CDR1 is MDHEN and CDR2 is SYDVKM in the germline V gene. The CDR3 totals 12 residues. Trimming removed 5 bases from V and 8 bases from J, with 12 bases in between. CDR3 sequence (DNA): TGTGCCAGCAGTGAGGGGTGGAGAGGCTACACCTTC. Amino acids: CASSEGWRGYTF.

This clonotype was seen many times. The rearrangement joins TRBV6-2 or TRBV6-3 to TRBJ1-2; no clear D. Deletions cut 4 bases from V and 4 bases from J, with 10 bases between. CDR1 and CDR2 (germline): MNHEY, SVGEGT. This CDR3 is 13 amino acids long. The CDR3 DNA sequence: TGTGCCAGCAGTTTGCGGGATGTCTATGGCTACACCTTC. Its protein is CASSLRDVYGYTF.

This clonotype was observed at least ten times. Here the CDR3 DNA reads TGTGCCAGCAGCTCGTGGGGCGTGTCCTACGAGCAGTACTTC. Amino acids: CASSSWGVSYEQYF. The chain links TRBV11-2 to TRBJ2-7; weak D call: TRBD1 (5 bases). This CDR3 has 14 residues. The V gene lost 4 bases and the J gene lost 1 base, with 11 bases spanning the gap. From germline, CDR1 is SGHAT and CDR2 FQNNGV.

This clonotype has ten or more counts. The V call is TRBV18, the J call TRBJ1-5; TRBD1 agrees at 8 bases. In germline, CDR1 is KGHSH, CDR2 LQKENI. The CDR3 spans 14 residues. V shed 4 bases and J 2 bases; nucleotides not matched to a gene: 1. In nucleotides, the CDR3 is TGTGCCAGCTCACAGGGACAGGGCAATCAGCCCCAGCATTTT. Protein sequence: CASSQGQGNQPQHF.

The table lists this clonotype with a few counts. The CDR3 nucleotides read TGTGCCACCAGTGACTCCAGAGGCAGGCGCTATGGCTACACCTTC. Translating it yields CATSDSRGRRYGYTF. The rearrangement uses TRBV24-1 and TRBJ1-2; D gene unclear. Germline CDR1 and CDR2: KGHDR and SFDVKD. V was shortened by 4 bases and J by 4 bases, with 15 bases between the two germline ends. The CDR3 contains 15 residues.

The chain uses TRBV29-1 and TRBJ1-2; D uncertain. Germline values: CDR1 SQVTM, CDR2 ANQGSEA. The CDR3 runs to 10 residues. V was shortened by 5 bases and J by 7 bases, with 8 bases between the two germline ends. The CDR3 DNA sequence: TGCAGCGTTTTGTCTAGTGGCTACACCTTC. The encoded protein is CSVLSSGYTF. The full variable domain, rest sourced from reference TRBV29-1 and TRBJ1-2, is SAVISQKPSRDICQRGTSLTIQCQVDSQVTMMFWYRQQPGQSLTLIATANQGSEATYESGFVIDKFPISRPNLTFSTLTVSNMSPEDSSIYLCSVLSSGYTFGSGTRLTVV.

This clonotype was seen only a few times. The genes are TRBV27 and TRBJ1-1; 7 bases map to TRBD1. The germline CDR1 and CDR2 sequences are MNHEY and SMNVEV (reference sequence). With V trimmed by 4 bases and J by 5 bases, 4 bases remained unmatched. This CDR3 region has 13 residues. The CDR3 spells CASSSSRGTEAFF. In nucleotides, the CDR3 is TGTGCCAGCAGTTCAAGCAGGGGGACTGAAGCTTTCTTT.

J is TRBJ1-5 and V is TRBV28, with D unresolved. CDR3 length: 14 residues. Trimming removed 5 bases from V and 3 bases from J, with 11 bases in between. Germline V CDR1 and CDR2: MDHEN, SYDVKM. The DNA for the CDR3 is TGTGCCAGCAGTGCCGACAACTTCAATCAGCCCCAGCATTTT. This encodes CASSADNFNQPQHF.

This clonotype was counted at least ten times. This sequence joins TRBV2 and TRBJ2-7; D possibly matches TRBD1 or TRBD2 (5 bases each). Looked up from germline, CDR1 is SNHLY and CDR2 is FYNNEI. Trimming left V 8 bases short and J 0 bases short, with 8 bases between. This CDR3 comprises 12 residues. The CDR3 sequence: CASGTDSYEQYF. CDR3 nucleotides: TGTGCCAGCGGGACGGACTCCTACGAGCAGTACTTC.

There are many counts of this clonotype. The chain carries TRBV7-2 and TRBJ2-7, with TRBD1 matching 9 bases. CDR1 is SGHTA and CDR2 is FQGNSA in the germline V gene. This CDR3 contains 14 residues. Trimming removed 5 bases from V and 1 base from J; junction bases left unmatched: 3. As DNA, the CDR3 is TGTGCCAGCAGCAGGACAGGGGTTTCCTACGAGCAGTACTTC. Protein product: CASSRTGVSYEQYF.